The next 2 T cell receptor beta chains were all read from a single sample in a study of blood T cell repertoires in COVID-19. Some clones are missing from TCRdb's copy, which holds only in-frame ones; the method was immunoSEQ multiplex PCR. This sample carries around 130,000 clones, about 86% of them seen once, and the ten largest clones take approximately 2%. The sequencing sample was made of peripheral blood. These receptors were collected from a woman aged 50 to 60 with acute or convalescent COVID-19.

This chain joins TRBV30 and TRBJ1-2, with D unclear. Germline V gene data show CDR1 as GTSNPN and CDR2 as SVGIG (reference sequence). Trimming cost V 0 bases and J 2 bases, with 10 bases left between them. This CDR3 has 14 residues. CDR3 in DNA: TGTGCCTGGAGTGTACGAAGCCGAAACTATGGCTACACCTTC. Amino acids: CAWSVRSRNYGYTF.

V usage is TRBV20-1 and J usage is TRBJ1-5; 8 nucleotides match TRBD1. CDR1 is DFQATT and CDR2 is SNEGSKA in the germline V gene (reference sequence). J lost 5 bases, V lost 3 bases, and 9 bases had no gene match. This CDR3 has 15 residues. The CDR3 DNA follows: TGCAGTGCTAGTTTATCTTCAGGGGGCGATCAGCCCCAGCATTTT. Amino acid sequence: CSASLSSGGDQPQHF.